One T cell receptor beta chain is described in this entry. These data are taken from a study of Ad26.COV2.S vaccination and SARS-CoV-2 variants. Treatment specified: some 19 received Ad26.COV2.S at low or high dose, single or two shots; about 5 received placebo; per-sample allocation not given. Specimen acquisition occurred on day 63 following the initial vaccine or placebo injection. The CDR3 is 14 residues long. Germline V gives CDR1 LGHNA, CDR2 YSLEER. V lost 0 bases and J 7 bases, leaving 12 bases between the germline ends. Clones were sequenced by immunoSEQ multiplex PCR, and TCRdb holds only the in-frame ones, with some missing. The table shows some 250,000 clones, with roughly 90% occurring only once.

The chain employs TRBV4-3 and TRBJ1-2, with unresolved D. This specimen consisted of peripheral blood, obtained in a trial of Ad26.COV2.S vaccine versus placebo. This TCR derives from a person between 18 and 59 years old who received the Ad26.COV2.S COVID-19 vaccine or a placebo. The chain's CDR3 is CASSQDEGSAGYTF. Here the CDR3 DNA reads TGCGCCAGCAGCCAAGATGAAGGGTCTGCTGGCTACACCTTC.